This paragraph reports one T cell receptor beta chain. Assay: immunoSEQ multiplex PCR; the TCRdb copy retains only in-frame clones and omits some. The table shows around 200,000 clones, with 75% to 90% occurring only once. Someone with COVID-19 had been met by exposed participants within 2 weeks before study entry. The sample originates from a study of blood T cell repertoires in COVID-19. Germline V lookup: CDR1 SGHDN, CDR2 FVKESK. V dropped 3 bases and J dropped 1 base, with 4 bases sitting between them. The CDR3 totals 13 residues. Specimen: PBMCs or T cells enriched from blood (not recorded which). This receptor was obtained from a woman aged 25 to 39 who had been exposed to COVID-19. V is TRBV14 and J is TRBJ2-1; D is uncertain. The CDR3 sequence: CASSHVSYNEQFF. Here the CDR3 DNA reads TGTGCCAGCAGCCACGTTTCCTACAATGAGCAGTTCTTC.